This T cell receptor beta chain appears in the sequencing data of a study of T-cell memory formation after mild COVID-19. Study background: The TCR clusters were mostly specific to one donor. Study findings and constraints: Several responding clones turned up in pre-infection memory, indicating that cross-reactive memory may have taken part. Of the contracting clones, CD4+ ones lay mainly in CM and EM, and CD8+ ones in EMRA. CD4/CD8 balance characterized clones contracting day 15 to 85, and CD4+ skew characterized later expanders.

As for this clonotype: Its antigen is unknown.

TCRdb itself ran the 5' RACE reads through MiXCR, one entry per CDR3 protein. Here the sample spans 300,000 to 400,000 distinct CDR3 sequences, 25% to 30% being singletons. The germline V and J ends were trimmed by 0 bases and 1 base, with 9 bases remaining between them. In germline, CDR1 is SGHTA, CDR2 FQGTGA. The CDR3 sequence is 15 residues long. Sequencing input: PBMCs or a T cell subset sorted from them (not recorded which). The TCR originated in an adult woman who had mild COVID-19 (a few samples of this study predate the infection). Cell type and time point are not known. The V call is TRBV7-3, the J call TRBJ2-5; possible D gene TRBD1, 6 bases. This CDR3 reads CASSLTRTVQETQYF. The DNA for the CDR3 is TGTGCCAGCAGCTTAACCCGGACAGTCCAAGAGACCCAGTACTTC.